The 6 T cell receptor beta chains reported below all come from one sample, sequenced in a study of CD8+CD57+ T cells in acquired aplastic anemia. TCR beta VDJ and CDR3 were profiled, and genomic DNA was the template. TCRdb reanalysed the reads using MiXCR and keeps one entry per CDR3 protein. The sample holds under 350,000 distinct CDR3 sequences, roughly 59% seen once. Only patients with CD8+CD57+ cell expansion on flow cytometry were chosen for sequencing. Material: sorted CD4+, CD8+, or CD8+CD57+ T cells (not recorded which) from PBMCs. Receptor source: a human donor with aplastic anemia.

This rearrangement joins TRBV15 to TRBJ1-1; D remains unclear. The CDR3 has 14 amino acids. V was trimmed by 0 bases and J by 6 bases, leaving 11 bases between them. CDR1 and CDR2 (germline): LNHNV, YYDKDF (reference sequence). The CDR3 here is CATSRDLADPEAFF. DNA for the CDR3: TGTGCCACCAGCAGAGATCTGGCAGACCCTGAAGCTTTCTTT. The full variable domain, with the rest looked up from reference TRBV15 and TRBJ1-1, is DAMVIQNPRYQVTQFGKPVTLSCSQTLNHNVMYWYQQKSSQAPKLLFHYYDKDFNNEADTPDNFQSRRPNTSFCFLDIRSPGLGDTAMYLCATSRDLADPEAFFGQGTRLTVV.

This clonotype was observed a few times. The rearrangement uses TRBV9 and TRBJ2-7, with D unresolved. Deletions cut 3 bases from V and 3 bases from J, with 13 bases between. Germline loops: CDR1 SGDLS, CDR2 YYNGEE. This CDR3 is built from 14 residues. The CDR3 sequence is CASSAHTAGYEQYF. The CDR3 nucleotides read TGTGCCAGCAGCGCCCATACCGCAGGCTACGAGCAGTACTTC.

The CDR3 DNA reads as TGCAGTGCCCCTGTGAGACAGGGGGCTTCACCCCTCCACTTT. It translates to CSAPVRQGASPLHF. The chain is built from TRBV20-1 and TRBJ1-6; TRBD1 agrees at 10 bases. With V trimmed by 6 bases and J by 9 bases, 8 bases remained unmatched. Germline V gives CDR1 DFQATT, CDR2 SNEGSKA (reference sequence). The CDR3 is made up of 14 amino acids.

In its sample, this clonotype was seen once. The V and J genes are TRBV2 and TRBJ2-1; 8 bases are a match to TRBD1. Per the germline V gene, CDR1 is SNHLY and CDR2 is FYNNEI. The V and J ends lost 9 bases and 10 bases, in that order; junction bases with no gene match: 11. This CDR3 has 13 residues. DNA of the CDR3: TGTGCCAGTTCAGGGGGCAACGGAGTGGAGCAGTTCTTC. This codes for CASSGGNGVEQFF. Based on the CDR3 plus reference TRBV2 and TRBJ2-1, the full variable domain is EPEVTQTPSHQVTQMGQEVILRCVPISNHLYFYWYRQILGQKVEFLVSFYNNEISEKSEIFDDQFSVERPDGSNFTLKIRSTKLEDSAMYFCASSGGNGVEQFFGPGTRLTVL.

This clonotype was counted many times. V is TRBV27 and J is TRBJ1-1; D possibly corresponds to TRBD1 (5 bases). This CDR3 has 15 amino acids. Trimming took 3 bases from V and 0 from J, leaving 11 bases between them. Germline V gene sequence: CDR1 MNHEY, CDR2 SMNVEV (reference sequence). For the CDR3, the DNA is TGTGCCAGCAGTTTGTGGGGCAGGCTGAACACTGAAGCTTTCTTT. This sequence encodes CASSLWGRLNTEAFF.

The chain combines TRBV3-1 with TRBJ1-1, with D possibly TRBD1 on 6 matching bases. CDR1 and CDR2 from the germline V gene are LGHDT and YNNKEL (reference sequence). The ends were cut back, 0 bases at V and 7 bases at J, with 9 bases in the middle. There are 13 residues in the CDR3. The CDR3 reads CASSQDRGNEAFF. The CDR3 DNA is TGTGCCAGCAGCCAAGACAGGGGAAATGAAGCTTTCTTT.